The present T cell receptor (beta chain) was sequenced within a study of T cells expressing NK-cell markers. Per germline, CDR1 SGHVS and CDR2 FQNEAQ. The CDR3 is 16 amino acids. TCRdb reanalyzed the 5' RACE reads, giving one entry per CDR3 protein sequence and no DNA. Here the sample table reports a few hundred thousand distinct CDR3 sequences. The specimen sequenced was blood T cells: a sorted CD56 or NKG2C T cell subset, CD4+ or CD8+ T cells, or bulk PBMC T cells (not recorded which). This TCR derives from a woman between 45 and 60 years old in good health. The rearrangement links TRBV7-8 to TRBJ1-3. This CDR3 is CASSPIRGLSGNTIYF.